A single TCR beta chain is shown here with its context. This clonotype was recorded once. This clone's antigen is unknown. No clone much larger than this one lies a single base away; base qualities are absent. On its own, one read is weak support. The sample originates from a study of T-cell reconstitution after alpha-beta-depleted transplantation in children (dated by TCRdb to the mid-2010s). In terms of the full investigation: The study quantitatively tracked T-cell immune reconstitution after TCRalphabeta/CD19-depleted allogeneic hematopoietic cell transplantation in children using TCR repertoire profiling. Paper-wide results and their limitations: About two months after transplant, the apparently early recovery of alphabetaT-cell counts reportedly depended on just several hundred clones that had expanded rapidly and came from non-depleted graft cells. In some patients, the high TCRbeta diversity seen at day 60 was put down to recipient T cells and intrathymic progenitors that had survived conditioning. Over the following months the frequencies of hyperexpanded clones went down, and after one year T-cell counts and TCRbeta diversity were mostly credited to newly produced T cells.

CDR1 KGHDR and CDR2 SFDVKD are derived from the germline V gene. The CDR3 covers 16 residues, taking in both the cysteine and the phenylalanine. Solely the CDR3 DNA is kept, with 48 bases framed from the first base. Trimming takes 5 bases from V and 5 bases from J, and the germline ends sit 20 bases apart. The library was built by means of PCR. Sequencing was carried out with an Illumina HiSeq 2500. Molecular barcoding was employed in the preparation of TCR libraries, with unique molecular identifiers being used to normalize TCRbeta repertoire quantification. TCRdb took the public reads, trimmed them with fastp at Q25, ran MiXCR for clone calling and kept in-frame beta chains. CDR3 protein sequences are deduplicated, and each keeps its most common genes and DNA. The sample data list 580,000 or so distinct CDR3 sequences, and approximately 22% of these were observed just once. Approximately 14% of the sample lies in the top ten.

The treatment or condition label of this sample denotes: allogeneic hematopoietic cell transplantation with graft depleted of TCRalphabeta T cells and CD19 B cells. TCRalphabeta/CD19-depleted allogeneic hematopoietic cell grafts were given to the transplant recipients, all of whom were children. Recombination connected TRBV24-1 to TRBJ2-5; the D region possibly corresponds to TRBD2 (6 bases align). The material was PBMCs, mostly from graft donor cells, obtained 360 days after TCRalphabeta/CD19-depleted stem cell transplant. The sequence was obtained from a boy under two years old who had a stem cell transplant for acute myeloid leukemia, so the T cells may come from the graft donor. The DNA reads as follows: TGTGCCACCAGTGCCGTCTACGGGGGTGCGGGTGAGACCCAGTACTTC. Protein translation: CATSAVYGGAGETQYF.